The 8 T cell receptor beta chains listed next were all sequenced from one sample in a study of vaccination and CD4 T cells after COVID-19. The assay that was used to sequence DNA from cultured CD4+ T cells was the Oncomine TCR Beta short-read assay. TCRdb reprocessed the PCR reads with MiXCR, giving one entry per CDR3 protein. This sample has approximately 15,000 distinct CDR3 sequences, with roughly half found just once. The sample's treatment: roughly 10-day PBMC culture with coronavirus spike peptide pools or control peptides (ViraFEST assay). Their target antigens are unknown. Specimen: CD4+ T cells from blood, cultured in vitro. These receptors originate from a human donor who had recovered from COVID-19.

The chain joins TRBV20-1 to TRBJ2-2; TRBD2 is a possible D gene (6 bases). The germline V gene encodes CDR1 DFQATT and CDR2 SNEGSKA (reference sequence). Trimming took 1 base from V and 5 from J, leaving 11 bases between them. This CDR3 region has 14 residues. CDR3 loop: CSARAARETGELFF. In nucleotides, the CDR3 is TGCAGTGCTAGAGCGGCCCGGGAGACCGGGGAGCTGTTTTTT.

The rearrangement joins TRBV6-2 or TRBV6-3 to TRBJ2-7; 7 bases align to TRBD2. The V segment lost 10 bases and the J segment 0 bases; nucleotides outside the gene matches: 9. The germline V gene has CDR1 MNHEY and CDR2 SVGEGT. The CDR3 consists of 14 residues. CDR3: CATTRAGDSYEQYF. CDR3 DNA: TGTGCCACCACGCGGGCGGGGGACTCCTACGAGCAGTACTTC.

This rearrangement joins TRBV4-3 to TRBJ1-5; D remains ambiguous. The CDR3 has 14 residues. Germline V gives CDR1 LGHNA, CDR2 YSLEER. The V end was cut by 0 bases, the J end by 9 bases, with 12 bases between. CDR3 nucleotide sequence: TGCGCCAGCAGCCAAGACCTGGAAGTAGGGCCCCAGCATTTT. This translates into CASSQDLEVGPQHF.

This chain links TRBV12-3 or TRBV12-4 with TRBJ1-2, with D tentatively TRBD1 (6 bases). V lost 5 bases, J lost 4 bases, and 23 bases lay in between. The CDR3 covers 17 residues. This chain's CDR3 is CASSGGQGRYFSYGYTF. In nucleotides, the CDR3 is TGTGCCAGCAGTGGGGGCCAAGGGCGGTATTTCAGCTATGGCTACACCTTC.

The CDR3 coding sequence is TGTGCCAGCAGCCAAGTTCAGCGGGGGGAGACCCAGTACTTC. Amino acids: CASSQVQRGETQYF. The gene calls are TRBV14 and TRBJ2-5; 8 bases map to TRBD2. Germline trimming cut 1 base from V and 5 bases from J; bases unmatched to any gene: 3. The CDR3 has 14 amino acids. Germline CDR1 SGHDN, CDR2 FVKESK. The variable domain in full, completed from reference TRBV14 and TRBJ2-5, reads EAGVTQFPSHSVIEKGQTVTLRCDPISGHDNLYWYRRVMGKEIKFLLHFVKESKQDESGMPNNRFLAERTGGTYSTLKVQPAELEDSGVYFCASSQVQRGETQYFGPGTRLLVL.

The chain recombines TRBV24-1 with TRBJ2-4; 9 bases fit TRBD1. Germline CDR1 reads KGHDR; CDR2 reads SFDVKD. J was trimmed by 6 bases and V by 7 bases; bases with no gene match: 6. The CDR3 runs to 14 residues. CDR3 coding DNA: TGTGCCACCAGCCCAGAGGGACAGGGAAACATTCAGTACTTC. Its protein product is CATSPEGQGNIQYF.

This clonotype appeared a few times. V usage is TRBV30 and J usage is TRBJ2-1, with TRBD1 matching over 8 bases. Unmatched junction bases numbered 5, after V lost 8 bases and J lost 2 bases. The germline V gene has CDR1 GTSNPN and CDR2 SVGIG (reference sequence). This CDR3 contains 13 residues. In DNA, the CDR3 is TGTGCCGCCAAGGACAGGGCCTACAATGAGCAGTTCTTC. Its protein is CAAKDRAYNEQFF.

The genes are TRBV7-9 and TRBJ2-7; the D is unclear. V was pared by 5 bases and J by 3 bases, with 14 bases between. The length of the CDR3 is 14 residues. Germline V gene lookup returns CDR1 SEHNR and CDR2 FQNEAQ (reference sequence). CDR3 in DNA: TGTGCCAGCAGCGCGACCGGCCCTAGCTACGAGCAGTACTTC. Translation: CASSATGPSYEQYF.